The 17 T cell receptor beta chains below come from one sample, sequenced in a study of cytomegalovirus exposure and HLA in healthy donors. A multiplex PCR was run with 60 Vbeta primers and 13 Jbeta primers. TCRdb's copy holds only in-frame clones and misses some; the assay was immunoSEQ multiplex PCR. The data contain 90,000 to 150,000 clones, roughly 78% of them singletons. Specimen: PBMCs. These receptors were obtained from a woman aged 25 to 39 in good health and CMV-seropositive.

The chain has TRBV11-1 and TRBJ2-5; 16 nucleotides agree with TRBD2. Germline V gene sequence: CDR1 SGHAT, CDR2 FQDESV (reference sequence). V trimming: 5 bases; J trimming: 5 bases; junction bases outside the gene matches: 5. The CDR3 totals 16 residues. CDR3 region: CASSGTSGGAMETQYF. The CDR3 DNA is TGTGCCAGCAGCGGGACTAGCGGGGGGGCAATGGAGACCCAGTACTTC.

V and J are TRBV10-1 and TRBJ2-3, with 10 bases fitting TRBD2. Germline V CDR1 and CDR2: WNHNN, SYGVQD (reference sequence). The CDR3 length is 17 residues. The junction had 5 bases not matched to a gene; V was cut back by 0 bases and J by 2 bases. The CDR3 loop reads CASSESGTSEPTDTQYF. The CDR3 nucleotides are TGCGCCAGCAGTGAGTCTGGGACTAGCGAACCCACAGATACGCAGTATTTT.

J is TRBJ2-3 and V is TRBV5-4; 10 bases are a match to TRBD2. CDR3 length: 16 residues. After removal of 4 bases from V and 1 base from J, the junction contained 6 bases not matched to a gene. Germline V gives CDR1 SGHNT, CDR2 YYREEE (reference sequence). CDR3 DNA: TGTGCCAGCAGCCCCACTAGCGGGGTAGGCACAGATACGCAGTATTTT. Translation gives CASSPTSGVGTDTQYF.

CDR3 bases: TGCGCCAGCAGACTCAGGCCGGGACAGTCGAACACCGGGGAGCTGTTTTTT. This codes for CASRLRPGQSNTGELFF. The chain links TRBV4-1 to TRBJ2-2, with 7 positions matching TRBD1. Germline V CDR1 and CDR2: MGHRA, YSYEKL. The J segment lost 0 bases and the V segment lost 6 bases, leaving 10 bases of the junction unmatched. The CDR3 totals 17 residues.

The V call is TRBV5-1, the J call TRBJ2-5, with D hard to call. There are 14 residues in the CDR3. CDR1 and CDR2 from the germline V gene are SGHRS and YFSETQ. V was shortened by 1 base and J by 1 base, with 8 bases between the two germline ends. The CDR3 DNA reads TGCGCCAGCAGCTTGCATTCACTCCAAGAGACCCAGTACTTC. Encoded protein: CASSLHSLQETQYF.

The chain joins TRBV5-1 to TRBJ2-3; 9 bases align to TRBD2. Germline loops: CDR1 SGHRS, CDR2 YFSETQ. Trimming removed 5 bases from V and 6 bases from J; junction bases left unmatched: 10. The CDR3 length is 15 residues. In nucleotides, the CDR3 is TGCGCCAGCAGTAAGCGGGGGGTGGATTCGGATACGCAGTATTTT. Protein product: CASSKRGVDSDTQYF.

The gene calls are TRBV4-1 and TRBJ2-7, with TRBD2 identical over 13 bases. The germline V gene has CDR1 MGHRA and CDR2 YSYEKL. V lost 2 bases to trimming and J lost 5 bases; unmatched junction nucleotides: 12. The CDR3 has 18 residues. The CDR3 region is CASSQLQLAGGPGHEQYF. Written as DNA, the CDR3 is TGCGCCAGCAGCCAACTGCAACTAGCGGGGGGGCCGGGCCACGAGCAGTACTTC.

V gene TRBV11-2 combines with J gene TRBJ1-2; D remains ambiguous. The CDR3 has 15 residues. V lost 2 bases to trimming and J lost 0 bases, with 10 bases between them. CDR1 is SGHAT and CDR2 is FQNNGV in the germline V gene. CDR3 sequence: CASSLLGTTNYGYTF. Here the CDR3 DNA reads TGTGCCAGCAGCTTACTTGGCACCACTAACTATGGCTACACCTTC.

The chain combines TRBV4-3 with TRBJ1-2; possible D gene TRBD1, 6 bases. V was clipped by 1 base and J by 5 bases, with 14 bases between them. The CDR3 spans 15 residues. Looked up from germline, CDR1 is LGHNA and CDR2 is YSLEER. This CDR3 reads CASSQVFGQKYGYTF. DNA for the CDR3: TGCGCCAGCAGCCAAGTATTCGGACAGAAATATGGCTACACCTTC.

Concerning this clone: Germline and junction disagree at one end, which may indicate a read error. The chain is built from TRBV7-9 and TRBJ2-4; D gene uncertain. This CDR3 is built from 12 residues. Germline loops: CDR1 SEHNR, CDR2 FQNEAQ (reference sequence). The CDR3 bases are TGTTCCAGCAGCTTAGATCGAAACATTCAGTACTTC. It specifies CSSSLDRNIQYF.

This clone was recorded only once. The J gene is TRBJ2-5, the V gene TRBV27; 7 bases fit TRBD1. Looked up from germline, CDR1 is MNHEY and CDR2 is SMNVEV (reference sequence). The CDR3 has 16 residues. The junction had 14 bases not matched to a gene; V was cut back by 5 bases and J by 5 bases. The CDR3 nucleotides are TGTGCCAGCAGTGCCATCCAGGGAATGACAGGGGAGACCCAGTACTTC. This codes for CASSAIQGMTGETQYF.

The chain combines TRBV18 with TRBJ1-6; D remains ambiguous. Per the germline V gene, CDR1 is KGHSH and CDR2 is LQKENI. This CDR3 has 15 amino acids. V lost 3 bases and J lost 0, with 6 bases in between. CDR3 nucleotides: TGTGCCAGCTCACCCGCGGGCTCCTATAATTCACCCCTCCACTTT. It is translated as CASSPAGSYNSPLHF.

The V and J genes are TRBV2 and TRBJ2-7, with a weak D call TRBD2 (6 bases). Germline CDR1 is SNHLY and CDR2 is FYNNEI. V was clipped by 0 bases and J by 2 bases, with 11 bases between them. CDR3 length equals 15 residues. DNA of the CDR3: TGTGCCAGCAGTGAAGCGCGGGGCAGACCCTACGAGCAGTACTTC. This translates into CASSEARGRPYEQYF.

The rearrangement uses TRBV6-5 and TRBJ2-7; 11 bases fit TRBD2. V lost 0 bases, J lost 4 bases, and 5 bases stayed unmatched. Germline values: CDR1 MNHEY, CDR2 SVGAGI. This CDR3 contains 16 residues. CDR3 protein: CASSYSIAGGQYEQYF. Here the CDR3 DNA reads TGTGCCAGCAGTTACTCGATAGCGGGGGGGCAGTACGAGCAGTACTTC.

With regard to this clone: One junction end does not reproduce the germline sequence, and a read error may be involved. The V call is TRBV7-9, the J call TRBJ1-6, with 9 bases fitting TRBD1. CDR3 size: 14 residues. Germline V gene data show CDR1 as SEHNR and CDR2 as FQNEAQ (reference sequence). CDR3 residues: CSSSRTDRGVSLHF. CDR3 nucleotides: TGTTCCAGCAGCCGAACGGACAGGGGAGTTTCCCTCCACTTT.

The chain links TRBV6-1 to TRBJ2-1, with D possibly being TRBD2 (6 bases). The CDR3 sequence is 18 residues long. Trimming shortened V by 1 base and J by 5 bases, and 21 bases separated the two germline ends. CDR1 and CDR2 (germline): MNHNS, SASEGT. The CDR3 loop reads CASSEVYPTRGVHNEQFF. The CDR3 bases are TGTGCCAGCAGTGAAGTGTACCCGACTAGGGGCGTCCACAATGAGCAGTTCTTC.

The chain employs TRBV5-1 and TRBJ2-1; 8 bases fit TRBD1. Trimming took 4 bases from V and 5 from J; bases not matched to a gene: 14. The germline V gene encodes CDR1 SGHRS and CDR2 YFSETQ. The CDR3 has 17 residues. Here the CDR3 reads CASSPRPDGTGNNEQFF. The CDR3 DNA is TGCGCCAGCAGCCCACGGCCGGATGGGACAGGCAACAATGAGCAGTTCTTC.